The 18 T cell receptor beta chains below all came from one sample that was sequenced in a study of blood T cell repertoires in COVID-19. Measured with immunoSEQ multiplex PCR; TCRdb has only the in-frame clones, and not every one. Here the sample spans a few hundred thousand clones, 80% to 90% being singletons. The sequenced sample consisted of PBMCs or T cells enriched from blood (not recorded which). These receptors all come from a woman younger than 45 who had recovered from COVID-19.

This rearrangement joins TRBV6-4 to TRBJ2-6, with 7 bases lining up with TRBD1. The CDR3 loop spans 17 amino acids. The germline gives CDR1 MRHNA, CDR2 SNTAGT. Germline trimming cut 2 bases from V and 2 bases from J; bases unmatched to any gene: 6. CDR3 DNA sequence: TGTGCCAGCAGTGACCTACCACAGGGGACTGGGGCCAACGTCCTGACTTTC. Translation: CASSDLPQGTGANVLTF.

The chain links TRBV3-1 (or the pseudogene TRBV3-2) to TRBJ2-1, with TRBD2 matching 7 bases. The germline V gene has CDR1 LGHDT and CDR2 YNNKEL (reference sequence). With 5 bases clipped from V and 8 bases from J, the junction kept 12 bases outside the gene matches. The CDR3 runs to 15 residues. The CDR3 DNA reads as TGTGCCAGCAGCGATACCGGGACTATTAACTATGAGCAGTTCTTC. Translating it yields CASSDTGTINYEQFF.

V is TRBV30 and J is TRBJ2-1; 10 nucleotides align to TRBD2. V was clipped by 2 bases and J by 6 bases; unmatched bases: 1. The germline CDR1 and CDR2 sequences are GTSNPN and SVGIG (reference sequence). There are 13 residues in the CDR3. CDR3 nucleotides: TGTGCCTGGAGTAGCGGGAGGGCCAATGAGCAGTTCTTC. It encodes CAWSSGRANEQFF. Supplemented by reference TRBV30 and TRBJ2-1, the full variable domain reads SQTIHQWPATLVQPVGSPLSLECTVEGTSNPNLYWYRQAAGRGLQLLFYSVGIGQISSEVPQNLSASRPQDRQFILSSKKLLLSDSGFYLCAWSSGRANEQFFGPGTRLTVL.

The gene calls are TRBV5-1 and TRBJ1-1, with TRBD1 as a possible D gene (6 bases). Germline lookup yields CDR1 SGHRS and CDR2 YFSETQ. The V end lost 4 bases, the J end lost 1 base, and 8 bases lay between the germline ends. This CDR3 is 13 amino acids long. The CDR3 sequence is CASSPTGNTEAFF. Written as DNA, the CDR3 is TGCGCCAGCAGCCCGACAGGGAACACTGAAGCTTTCTTT.

This CDR3 is CASSFPDRADTQYF. DNA for the CDR3: TGTGCCAGCAGTTTCCCAGACAGAGCGGATACGCAGTATTTT. The chain employs TRBV28 and TRBJ2-3, with a tentative D call TRBD1 (5 bases). The CDR3 loop spans 14 amino acids. Trimming shortened V by 3 bases and J by 6 bases, and 13 bases separated the two germline ends. In germline, CDR1 is MDHEN, CDR2 SYDVKM.

This clone was counted between two and nine times. The chain has TRBV5-1 and TRBJ1-1; D is perhaps TRBD1 (6 bases). Germline loops: CDR1 SGHRS, CDR2 YFSETQ. The V and J ends lost 0 bases and 4 bases respectively, with 16 bases between them. The CDR3 has 16 amino acids. CDR3 in amino acids: CASSLVSQGDLTEAFF. The CDR3 region has the DNA TGCGCCAGCAGCTTGGTGTCACAGGGCGACCTCACTGAAGCTTTCTTT.

This rearrangement joins TRBV9 to TRBJ1-1, with D possibly matching TRBD1 (5 bases). Trimming removed 5 bases from V and 0 bases from J, with 14 bases in between. This CDR3 region has 15 residues. Germline V gene sequence: CDR1 SGDLS, CDR2 YYNGEE. CDR3 residues: CASRPRTTLNTEAFF. The CDR3 region has the DNA TGTGCCAGCAGACCTAGGACAACTTTGAACACTGAAGCTTTCTTT.

This chain joins TRBV25-1 and TRBJ1-2; the D is unclear. V was pared by 4 bases and J by 5 bases, with 8 bases between. The CDR3 totals 12 residues. Germline CDR1 reads MGHDK; CDR2 reads SYGVNS. The CDR3 sequence: CASSAGGYGYTF. As DNA, the CDR3 is TGTGCCAGCAGTGCCGGAGGGTATGGCTACACCTTC.

V and J are TRBV9 and TRBJ2-3, with 7 bases lining up with TRBD2. Germline assignment: CDR1 SGDLS and CDR2 YYNGEE. The CDR3 consists of 16 residues. J gave up 4 bases and V 0 bases, and 8 bases lay outside the gene matches. The chain's CDR3 is CASSVGGGRAADTQYF. DNA of the CDR3: TGTGCCAGCAGCGTAGGCGGCGGGAGAGCGGCAGATACGCAGTATTTT.

This chain joins TRBV3-1 (or the pseudogene TRBV3-2) and TRBJ2-1; 11 nucleotides line up with TRBD2. V shed 1 base, J shed 12 bases, and the junction held 11 bases outside the gene matches. Germline V CDR1 and CDR2: LGHDT, YNNKEL (reference sequence). This CDR3 has 16 residues. CDR3 region: CASSQVLLAGERLQFF. The CDR3 bases are TGTGCCAGCAGCCAAGTACTACTAGCGGGAGAACGGCTGCAGTTCTTC.

This chain uses TRBV7-2 with TRBJ1-1, with D unresolved. This CDR3 has 12 residues. Trimming removed 4 bases from V and 11 bases from J, with 14 bases in between. Germline V gene lookup returns CDR1 SGHTA and CDR2 FQGNSA. The chain's CDR3 is CASSYGPFVAFF. For the CDR3, the DNA is TGTGCCAGCAGCTATGGGCCCTTCGTGGCTTTCTTT.

The table lists this clone with a count of one. The chain combines TRBV3-1 (or the pseudogene TRBV3-2) with TRBJ1-6, with 10 bases that match TRBD1. There are 18 residues in the CDR3. V gave up 1 base and J gave up 4 bases; unmatched junction bases: 7. Looked up from germline, CDR1 is LGHDT and CDR2 is YNNKEL (reference sequence). CDR3 DNA: TGTGCCAGCAGCCAAGGGACAGGGGGACCCCTTTATAATTCACCCCTCCACTTT. This codes for CASSQGTGGPLYNSPLHF.

V usage is TRBV28 and J usage is TRBJ2-5; 7 bases fit TRBD2. The CDR3 has 14 amino acids. Trimming at V came to 6 bases and at J to 2 bases, leaving 6 bases not matched to a gene. Germline CDR1 and CDR2: MDHEN and SYDVKM. The chain's CDR3 is CASSRGGGQETQYF. CDR3 coding DNA: TGTGCCAGCAGCAGAGGCGGGGGACAAGAGACCCAGTACTTC.

V usage is TRBV29-1 and J usage is TRBJ2-7; 7 positions agree with TRBD2. The V gene end was trimmed by 4 bases and the J gene end by 6 bases; junction bases not matched to a gene: 12. There are 14 residues in the CDR3. CDR1 and CDR2 (germline): SQVTM, ANQGSEA. In DNA form, the CDR3 reads TGCAGCGTTGTCCTGACCGAAGGCGGGGGCGAGCAGTACTTC. It translates to CSVVLTEGGGEQYF.

The CDR3 reads CASSRTSGGYNEQFF. The CDR3 nucleotides are TGTGCCAGCAGCCGGACTAGCGGGGGTTACAATGAGCAGTTCTTC. V is TRBV7-9 and J is TRBJ2-1; 13 nucleotides agree with TRBD2. This CDR3 contains 15 residues. Per germline, CDR1 SEHNR and CDR2 FQNEAQ (reference sequence). V lost 5 bases and J lost 4; bases outside the gene matches: 2.

The chain couples TRBV7-9 to TRBJ1-1; D is undetermined. V was clipped by 5 bases and J by 0 bases, with 10 bases between them. The CDR3 spans 14 residues. CDR1 SEHNR and CDR2 FQNEAQ come from the germline V gene (reference sequence). In DNA, the CDR3 is TGTGCCAGCAGCCGTGACACTTTGAACACTGAAGCTTTCTTT. Translating gives CASSRDTLNTEAFF.

The chain uses TRBV24-1 and TRBJ2-1; TRBD1 aligns across 7 bases. The V segment lost 2 bases and the J segment 1 base; nucleotides outside the gene matches: 4. CDR3 length: 16 amino acids. Per germline, CDR1 KGHDR and CDR2 SFDVKD. The DNA of the CDR3 is TGTGCCACCAGTGATTCAAGGACAGGTTCCTACAATGAGCAGTTCTTC. Translation gives CATSDSRTGSYNEQFF.

This chain uses TRBV18 with TRBJ1-2; TRBD1 agrees at 8 bases. CDR1 is KGHSH and CDR2 is LQKENI in the germline V gene. The CDR3 runs 15 residues. Trimming at V came to 3 bases and at J to 3 bases, leaving 6 bases not matched to a gene. For the CDR3, the DNA is TGTGCCAGCTCACCCCCCCAGGGGGCGGACTATGGCTACACCTTC. It translates to CASSPPQGADYGYTF.